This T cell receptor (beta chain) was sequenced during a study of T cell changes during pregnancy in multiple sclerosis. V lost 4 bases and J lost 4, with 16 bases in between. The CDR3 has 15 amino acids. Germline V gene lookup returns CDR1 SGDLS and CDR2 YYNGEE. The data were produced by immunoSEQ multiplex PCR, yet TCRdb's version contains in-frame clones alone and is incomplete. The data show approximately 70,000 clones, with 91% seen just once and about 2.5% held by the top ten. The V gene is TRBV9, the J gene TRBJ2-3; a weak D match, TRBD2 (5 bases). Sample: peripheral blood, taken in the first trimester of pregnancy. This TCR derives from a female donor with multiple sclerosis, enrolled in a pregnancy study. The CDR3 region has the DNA TGTGCCAGCAGCCCACGGGGAGATCGGGCAGATACGCAGTATTTT. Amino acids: CASSPRGDRADTQYF.